The 24 T cell receptor beta chains listed next were all sequenced from one sample in a study of cytomegalovirus exposure and HLA in healthy donors. PCR employed 60 Vbeta and 13 Jbeta primers. TCRdb keeps only in-frame clones here, not all; method: immunoSEQ multiplex PCR. The sample has roughly 170,000 clones; more than 65% are singletons. Material: PBMCs. The receptors here all came from a woman under 40 in good health and CMV-seronegative.

V gene TRBV28 combines with J gene TRBJ1-5, with D maybe TRBD1 (6 bases). V was shortened by 2 bases and J by 4 bases, with 15 bases between the two germline ends. This CDR3 contains 16 residues. CDR1 MDHEN and CDR2 SYDVKM come from the germline V gene. CDR3 sequence (DNA): TGTGCCAGCAGTTTAATATTGGGACAAACTAATCAGCCCCAGCATTTT. Translating gives CASSLILGQTNQPQHF. The entire variable domain, with the rest obtained from reference TRBV28 and TRBJ1-5, is as follows: DVKVTQSSRYLVKRTGEKVFLECVQDMDHENMFWYRQDPGLGLRLIYFSYDVKMKEKGDIPEGYSVSREKKERFSLILESASTNQTSMYLCASSLILGQTNQPQHFGDGTRLSIL.

This clone was seen only once. The V call is TRBV18, the J call TRBJ2-1, with a tentative D call TRBD2 (6 bases). This CDR3 has 14 residues. Germline CDR1 and CDR2: KGHSH and LQKENI. V lost 8 bases to trimming and J lost 8 bases, with 19 bases between them. The CDR3 nucleotides read TGTGCCAGCCGCCCCGGGACTGGGGTCGATGAGCAGTTCTTC. Translated: CASRPGTGVDEQFF.

Only a few counts were recorded for this clone. The chain uses TRBV27 and TRBJ2-7; 8 bases match TRBD2. J gave up 6 bases and V 0 bases, and 10 bases lay outside the gene matches. This CDR3 has 16 amino acids. Germline values: CDR1 MNHEY, CDR2 SMNVEV (reference sequence). The CDR3 region is CASSLSPGGGLLEQYF. The DNA of the CDR3 is TGTGCCAGCAGTTTATCCCCTGGCGGGGGGCTACTCGAGCAGTACTTC.

The chain is built from TRBV5-1 and TRBJ1-5, with D tentatively TRBD1 (5 bases). Germline V gene lookup returns CDR1 SGHRS and CDR2 YFSETQ. This CDR3 has 13 amino acids. The V gene lost 4 bases and the J gene lost 6 bases, with 11 bases spanning the gap. The CDR3: CASSEGRGQPQHF. Written as DNA, the CDR3 is TGCGCCAGCAGCGAGGGGAGGGGTCAGCCCCAGCATTTT.

This clone was detected only a few times. The chain is built from TRBV6-1 and TRBJ1-1; D uncertain. Germline assignment: CDR1 MNHNS and CDR2 SASEGT. Trimming removed 8 bases at V and 10 bases at J, with 8 bases between. The CDR3 is made up of 9 amino acids. As DNA, the CDR3 is TGTGCCAGCGGCTTTATAGCTTTCTTT. Amino acids: CASGFIAFF.

The chain employs TRBV9 and TRBJ1-2; TRBD1 matches 7 bases. Looked up from germline, CDR1 is SGDLS and CDR2 is YYNGEE. CDR3 length: 14 residues. The J segment lost 5 bases and the V segment lost 0 bases, leaving 4 bases of the junction unmatched. CDR3 sequence: CASSVGDSSYGYTF. As DNA, the CDR3 is TGTGCCAGCAGCGTAGGGGACAGCAGTTATGGCTACACCTTC.

The chain combines TRBV6-5 with TRBJ1-2, with TRBD1 matching over 7 bases. The CDR3 sequence is 16 residues long. CDR1 MNHEY and CDR2 SVGAGI come from the germline V gene. Losses at the gene ends were 4 bases for V and 7 bases for J; bases not matched to a gene: 15. CDR3 nucleotides: TGTGCCAGCAGTTCGAGGGTAACCGACAGGGTGCGTGGCTACACCTTC. Protein product: CASSSRVTDRVRGYTF.

CDR3: CASSVRRGGRNEQFF. The DNA for the CDR3 is TGTGCCAGCAGCGTTCGGAGGGGGGGAAGAAATGAGCAGTTCTTC. The chain combines TRBV27 with TRBJ2-1, with D perhaps TRBD2 (7 bases). The CDR3 totals 15 residues. Trimming stripped 6 bases from V and 7 bases from J, with 19 bases between. Germline values: CDR1 MNHEY, CDR2 SMNVEV (reference sequence).

V and J are TRBV7-2 and TRBJ2-3; 7 nucleotides line up with TRBD2. This CDR3 contains 14 residues. Trimming cost V 4 bases and J 2 bases; bases outside gene matches: 3. Germline lookup yields CDR1 SGHTA and CDR2 FQGNSA. This chain's CDR3 is CASSSSGATDTQYF. In DNA form, the CDR3 reads TGTGCCAGCAGCTCCAGCGGGGCCACAGATACGCAGTATTTT.

This chain connects TRBV27 to TRBJ2-3; no reliable D call. CDR1 is MNHEY and CDR2 is SMNVEV in the germline V gene (reference sequence). The CDR3 totals 15 residues. V lost 2 bases and J lost 4, with 13 bases in between. The CDR3 reads CASSLILGSPDTQYF. The DNA for the CDR3 is TGTGCCAGCAGTTTAATTCTAGGCTCCCCAGATACGCAGTATTTT.

The chain joins TRBV27 to TRBJ2-7; TRBD1 might be the D (6 bases). Trimming took 3 bases from V and 7 from J, leaving 22 bases between them. The CDR3 is 16 residues long. Germline V CDR1 and CDR2: MNHEY, SMNVEV (reference sequence). The CDR3 spells CASSLLTGTSQLEQYF. CDR3 DNA: TGTGCCAGCAGTTTGCTAACCGGGACAAGCCAGTTGGAGCAGTACTTC.

The V and J genes are TRBV7-9 and TRBJ1-4, with 12 bases identical to TRBD1. This CDR3 region has 15 residues. Germline V gene sequence: CDR1 SEHNR, CDR2 FQNEAQ (reference sequence). Germline trimming cut 1 base from V and 8 bases from J; bases unmatched to any gene: 2. The CDR3 DNA follows: TGTGCCAGCAGCTTAGTGGGGACAGGGGGCGAAAAACTGTTTTTT. Protein sequence: CASSLVGTGGEKLFF. Full variable domain (missing parts from reference TRBV7-9 and TRBJ1-4): DTGVSQNPRHKITKRGQNVTFRCDPISEHNRLYWYRQTLGQGPEFLTYFQNEAQLEKSRLLSDRFSAERPKGSFSTLEIQRTEQGDSAMYLCASSLVGTGGEKLFFGSGTQLSVL.

Here the CDR3 DNA reads TGTGCCAGCAGCGTAGGGGGGGGCAGAAGTTCCTACGAGCAGTACTTC. Protein sequence: CASSVGGGRSSYEQYF. The rearrangement links TRBV9 to TRBJ2-7, with a tentative D call TRBD2 (7 bases). The V gene lost 0 bases and the J gene lost 1 base, with 14 bases spanning the gap. CDR1 is SGDLS, CDR2 YYNGEE, per germline. The CDR3 has 16 amino acids.

This chain joins TRBV4-2 and TRBJ2-1; maybe TRBD1 (5 bases). Looked up from germline, CDR1 is LGHNA and CDR2 is YNFKEQ. The CDR3 loop spans 16 amino acids. Trimming stripped 4 bases from V and 2 bases from J, with 15 bases between. The CDR3 here is CASSPQRQWAYNEQFF. Here the CDR3 DNA reads TGTGCCAGCAGCCCCCAAAGACAGTGGGCCTACAATGAGCAGTTCTTC.

In its sample, this clone was seen many times. The chain links TRBV4-1 to TRBJ2-7; no firm D call. The germline V gene has CDR1 MGHRA and CDR2 YSYEKL. V was trimmed by 0 bases and J by 6 bases, leaving 15 bases between them. This CDR3 has 15 amino acids. The CDR3 nucleotides read TGCGCCAGCAGCCAAGAAGGCGGATTCCCCAGCGAGCAGTACTTC. This sequence encodes CASSQEGGFPSEQYF.

The chain carries TRBV7-9 and TRBJ1-2; the match to TRBD1 covers 8 bases. The CDR3 loop spans 15 amino acids. The germline V gene encodes CDR1 SEHNR and CDR2 FQNEAQ (reference sequence). Unmatched junction bases numbered 6, after V lost 5 bases and J lost 1 base. DNA of the CDR3: TGTGCCAGCAGCACCGACAGGGGAGGTAACTATGGCTACACCTTC. Translating it yields CASSTDRGGNYGYTF.

This sequence joins TRBV18 and TRBJ2-1; tentatively, D is TRBD1 (6 bases). The CDR3 is made up of 13 amino acids. V dropped 3 bases and J dropped 10 bases, with 13 bases sitting between them. Germline CDR1 reads KGHSH; CDR2 reads LQKENI. The CDR3 nucleotides read TGTGCCAGCTCACCTACCCGGGACACGGAGCAGTTCTTC. Amino acids: CASSPTRDTEQFF.

This clone has just a few counts. The V gene is TRBV11-2, the J gene TRBJ2-7; D unclear. The germline gives CDR1 SGHAT, CDR2 FQNNGV. This CDR3 region has 12 residues. V shed 5 bases and J shed 0 bases, with 5 bases lying between them. The CDR3 loop is CASSVNSYEQYF. CDR3 in DNA: TGTGCCAGCAGCGTAAACTCCTACGAGCAGTACTTC.

This chain links TRBV2 with TRBJ1-5, with 7 bases lining up with TRBD1. CDR1 SNHLY and CDR2 FYNNEI come from the germline V gene. This CDR3 is built from 14 residues. Losses at the gene ends were 6 bases for V and 5 bases for J; bases not matched to a gene: 7. The CDR3 sequence is CASSSDRDHQPQHF. DNA for the CDR3: TGTGCCAGCAGCTCCGACAGGGACCATCAGCCCCAGCATTTT.

V usage is TRBV15 and J usage is TRBJ1-4, with 10 bases lining up with TRBD1. V lost 3 bases, J lost 5 bases, and 3 bases stayed unmatched. CDR1 is LNHNV, CDR2 YYDKDF, per germline (reference sequence). This CDR3 is built from 15 residues. CDR3 region: CATSRDRGANEKLFF. DNA of the CDR3: TGTGCCACCAGCAGGGACAGGGGGGCAAATGAAAAACTGTTTTTT.

Note on this clone: Other DNA sequences of this sample code for an identical CDR3. The chain links TRBV6-5 to TRBJ1-2; 7 bases are shared with TRBD1. The germline V gene encodes CDR1 MNHEY and CDR2 SVGAGI. J lost 3 bases, V lost 6 bases, and 4 bases had no gene match. This CDR3 has 13 residues. CDR3 DNA sequence: TGTGCCAGCAGCCGAGACAGGGACTATGGCTACACCTTC. This sequence encodes CASSRDRDYGYTF.

The CDR3 is CASSLEGREDQPQHF. Here the CDR3 DNA reads TGTGCCAGCAGCTTGGAGGGTCGGGAAGATCAGCCCCAGCATTTT. The rearrangement uses TRBV5-6 and TRBJ1-5; the D is unclear. CDR1 and CDR2 from the germline V gene are SGHDT and YYEEEE. The CDR3 runs to 15 residues. V was shortened by 0 bases and J by 5 bases, with 12 bases between the two germline ends.

This clone was picked up one time. The V and J genes are TRBV29-1 and TRBJ2-5; 8 bases are shared with TRBD1. The CDR3 runs 11 residues. The germline CDR1 and CDR2 sequences are SQVTM and ANQGSEA. The V gene end was trimmed by 8 bases and the J gene end by 5 bases; junction bases not matched to a gene: 4. CDR3 nucleotides: TGCAGCCTCGGGGACAGGGAGACCCAGTACTTC. It yields the protein CSLGDRETQYF.

The rearrangement uses TRBV10-3 and TRBJ2-7, with TRBD1 matching over 9 bases. Germline V gene lookup returns CDR1 ENHRY and CDR2 SYGVKD. The ends lost 4 bases at V and 2 bases at J; junction bases unmatched: 6. This CDR3 has 15 residues. CDR3 sequence: CAISAGQGGPYEQYF. CDR3 coding DNA: TGTGCCATCAGTGCGGGACAGGGAGGGCCCTACGAGCAGTACTTC.